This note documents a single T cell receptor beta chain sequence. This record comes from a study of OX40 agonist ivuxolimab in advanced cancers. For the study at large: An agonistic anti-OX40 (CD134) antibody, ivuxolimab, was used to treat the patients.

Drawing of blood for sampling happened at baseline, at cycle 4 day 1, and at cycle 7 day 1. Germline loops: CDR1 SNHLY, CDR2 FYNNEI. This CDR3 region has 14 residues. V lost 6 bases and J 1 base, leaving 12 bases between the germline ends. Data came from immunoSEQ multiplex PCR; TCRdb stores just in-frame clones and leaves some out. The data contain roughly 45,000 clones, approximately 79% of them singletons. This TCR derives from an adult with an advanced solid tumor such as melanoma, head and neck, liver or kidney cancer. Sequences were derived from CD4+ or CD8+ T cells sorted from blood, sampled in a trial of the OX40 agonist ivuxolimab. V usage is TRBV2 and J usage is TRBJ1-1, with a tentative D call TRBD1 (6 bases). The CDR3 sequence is CASSLQGENTEAFF. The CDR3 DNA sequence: TGTGCCAGCAGCCTACAGGGAGAGAACACTGAAGCTTTCTTT.